Presented here are 10 T cell receptor beta chains from one specimen sequenced in a study of T cells in Graves' hyperthyroidism and ophthalmopathy. The investigators amplified TCR beta CDR3 regions from RNA transcripts. The study used the HTBI primer set for a first-round RT-PCR of the TCR CDR3. One entry per CDR3 protein, called by TCRdb with MiXCR from the multiplex PCR reads. Found here are approximately 600,000 distinct CDR3 sequences, around 16% of them singletons; the top ten hold 3.8%. The material sequenced was blood. The source of these receptors is a woman in her 30s with Graves' hyperthyroidism.

This clonotype occurred many times. The chain joins TRBV6-1 to TRBJ2-7; the match to TRBD2 covers 7 bases. J was trimmed by 4 bases and V by 5 bases; bases with no gene match: 14. The CDR3 has 16 residues. Germline CDR1 is MNHNS and CDR2 is SASEGT. The CDR3 DNA sequence: TGTGCCAGCAGTCCCACAAGCGGGATTAGAGGGTACGAGCAGTACTTC. It specifies CASSPTSGIRGYEQYF.

V gene TRBV18 combines with J gene TRBJ2-1; tentative D call: TRBD1 (7 bases). Trimming cost V 3 bases and J 2 bases, with 11 bases left between them. Germline V gene data show CDR1 as KGHSH and CDR2 as LQKENI. The CDR3 totals 15 residues. The CDR3 DNA reads TGTGCCAGCTCACCCGGCAGGGGGGCCTACAATGAGCAGTTCTTC. Translating gives CASSPGRGAYNEQFF.

This clonotype was picked up many times. The chain employs TRBV6-2 or TRBV6-3 and TRBJ2-1; 7 positions agree with TRBD1. CDR3 length: 16 residues. The germline V gene has CDR1 MNHEY and CDR2 SVGEGT. V gave up 5 bases and J gave up 3 bases; unmatched junction bases: 10. The CDR3 sequence: CASSRRRDSYYNEQFF. CDR3 in DNA: TGTGCCAGCAGTAGACGTCGGGACAGTTACTACAATGAGCAGTTCTTC.

The table lists this clonotype with many counts. This chain joins TRBV7-2 and TRBJ2-3; D gene ambiguous. The CDR3 totals 12 residues. V shed 4 bases and J shed 6 bases, with 8 bases lying between them. Germline CDR1 reads SGHTA; CDR2 reads FQGNSA. CDR3 amino acids: CASSSPGDTQYF. The CDR3 DNA follows: TGTGCCAGCAGCTCCCCTGGGGATACGCAGTATTTT.

Remarks on this clonotype: One junction end does not reproduce the germline sequence, and a read error may be involved. The chain joins TRBV9 to TRBJ2-1; unclear D gene. The CDR3 sequence is 15 residues long. Looked up from germline, CDR1 is SGDLS and CDR2 is YYNGEE. The CDR3 DNA is TGTGCCAGCAGCGTGACGCGGCTTCCCTACAATGAGCAGTCCTTC. This encodes CASSVTRLPYNEQSF. The whole variable domain, remainder taken from reference TRBV9 and TRBJ2-1, is DSGVTQTPKHLITATGQRVTLRCSPRSGDLSVYWYQQSLDQGLQFLIQYYNGEERAKGNILERFSAQQFPDLHSELNLSSLELGDSALYFCASSVTRLPYNEQSFGPGTRLTVL.

Details on this clonotype: This could be a read error, since a much larger clone is one nucleotide away. This chain links TRBV10-3 with TRBJ2-7; no definite D call. The J call is doubtful: the DNA matches TRBJ2-1 better. CDR3 length equals 12 residues. Germline lookup yields CDR1 ENHRY and CDR2 SYGVKD. CDR3 residues: CAISDLSYEQFF. CDR3 bases: TGTGCCATCAGTGACCTCTCCTACGAGCAGTTCTTC.

The rearrangement joins TRBV5-5 to TRBJ2-4; D is perhaps TRBD1 or TRBD2 (5 bases each). Per the germline V gene, CDR1 is SGHKS and CDR2 is YYEKEE (reference sequence). The CDR3 has 13 residues. V was cut by 3 bases and J by 5 bases, with 9 bases left in between. The DNA for the CDR3 is TGTGCCAGCAGCTCCGGGACCGAAAACATTCAGTACTTC. This gives the protein CASSSGTENIQYF.

This clonotype was seen ten or more times. The chain links TRBV14 to TRBJ2-1; D remains ambiguous. The germline V gene has CDR1 SGHDN and CDR2 FVKESK. The CDR3 is made up of 13 amino acids. V lost 0 bases and J lost 10, with 10 bases in between. The DNA of the CDR3 is TGTGCCAGCAGCCAAGATTGGGTAGGGGAGCAGTTCTTC. Its protein is CASSQDWVGEQFF.

In its sample, this clonotype was seen a few times. CDR3 amino acids: CASSTSGTPLFEQYF. CDR3 nucleotides: TGTGCCAGCAGCACGTCAGGGACGCCCCTTTTCGAGCAGTACTTC. The chain recombines TRBV7-8 with TRBJ2-7, with D possibly being TRBD1 or TRBD2 (5 bases each). V lost 5 bases and J 6 bases, leaving 20 bases between the germline ends. The CDR3 totals 15 residues. Germline V gives CDR1 SGHVS, CDR2 FQNEAQ.

V and J are TRBV7-2 and TRBJ2-6, with D unresolved. Trimming shortened V by 1 base and J by 3 bases, and 13 bases separated the two germline ends. The CDR3 loop spans 17 amino acids. In germline, CDR1 is SGHTA, CDR2 FQGNSA. The CDR3: CASSLVRASRGANVLTF. The CDR3 DNA reads as TGTGCCAGCAGCTTAGTCCGGGCATCGCGTGGGGCCAACGTCCTGACTTTC.